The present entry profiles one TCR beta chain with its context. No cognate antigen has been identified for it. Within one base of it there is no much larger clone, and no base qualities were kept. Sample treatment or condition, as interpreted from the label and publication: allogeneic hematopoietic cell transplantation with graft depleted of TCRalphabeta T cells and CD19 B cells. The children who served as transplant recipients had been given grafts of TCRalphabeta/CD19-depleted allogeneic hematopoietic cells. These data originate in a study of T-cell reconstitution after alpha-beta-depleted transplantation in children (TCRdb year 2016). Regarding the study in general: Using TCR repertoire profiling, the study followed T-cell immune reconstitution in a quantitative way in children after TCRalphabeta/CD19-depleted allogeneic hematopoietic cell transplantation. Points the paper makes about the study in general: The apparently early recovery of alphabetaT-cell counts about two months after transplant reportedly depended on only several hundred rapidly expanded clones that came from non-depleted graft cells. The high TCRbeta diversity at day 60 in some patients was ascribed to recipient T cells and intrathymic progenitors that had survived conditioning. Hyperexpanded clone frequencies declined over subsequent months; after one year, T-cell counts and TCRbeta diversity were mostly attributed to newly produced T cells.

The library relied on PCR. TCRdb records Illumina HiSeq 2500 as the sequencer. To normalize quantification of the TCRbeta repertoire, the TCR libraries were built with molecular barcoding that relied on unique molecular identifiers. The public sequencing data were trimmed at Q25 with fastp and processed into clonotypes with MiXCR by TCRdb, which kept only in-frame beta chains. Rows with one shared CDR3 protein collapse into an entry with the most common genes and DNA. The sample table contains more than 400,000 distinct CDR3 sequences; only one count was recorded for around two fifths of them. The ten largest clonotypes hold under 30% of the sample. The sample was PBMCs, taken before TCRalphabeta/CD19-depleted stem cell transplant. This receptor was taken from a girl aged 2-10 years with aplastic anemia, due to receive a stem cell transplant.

The CDR3 protein sequence reads: CASGFQYDNEQFF. In nucleotide form, the sequence is TGCGCCAGCGGTTTTCAATACGACAATGAGCAGTTCTTC. The chain couples TRBV5-1 to TRBJ2-1, with the D segment identity uncertain. The V and J ends are trimmed by 7 bases and 5 bases, leaving 13 bases between them. From cysteine to phenylalanine, the CDR3 is 13 amino acids long. Only the CDR3 part of the read is kept: 39 bases, read in frame from the first base. Via the germline V gene, CDR1 is SGHRS and CDR2 YFSETQ.